The 2 T cell receptor beta chains in this list originate from one sample, sequenced in a study of Ad26.COV2.S vaccination and SARS-CoV-2 variants. Treatment indicated: 15 to 20 received Ad26.COV2.S at low or high dose, single or two shots; several received placebo; per-sample allocation not given. Specimen acquisition occurred on day 63 following the initial vaccine or placebo injection. The method was immunoSEQ multiplex PCR; TCRdb's version includes in-frame clones alone and lacks a portion of them. The table shows 320,000 or so clones, with about 90% occurring only once. Here the sequenced sample was peripheral blood, taken in a trial of Ad26.COV2.S vaccine versus placebo. These receptors originate from a person aged 18-65 years who received the Ad26.COV2.S COVID-19 vaccine or a placebo.

CDR3 in amino acids: CASSSIDLSYEQYV. The CDR3 DNA reads TGTGCCAGCAGTTCGATAGATCTATCCTACGAGCAGTACGTC. The chain combines TRBV6-2 or TRBV6-3 with TRBJ2-7; D is ambiguous. Germline assignment: CDR1 MNHEY and CDR2 SVGEGT. The length of the CDR3 is 14 residues. Trimming removed 4 bases from V and 1 base from J, with 11 bases in between.

V is TRBV11-2 and J is TRBJ1-1; D is uncertain. CDR3 size: 14 residues. V lost 5 bases to trimming and J lost 0 bases, with 10 bases between them. Germline CDR1 SGHAT, CDR2 FQNNGV. The CDR3 here is CASSDGGMNTEAFF. CDR3 bases: TGTGCCAGCAGCGACGGAGGGATGAACACTGAAGCTTTCTTT.